A selection of T cell receptor beta chains follows, all from one sample in a study of T-cell memory formation after mild COVID-19. A single record per CDR3 protein comes from TCRdb applying MiXCR to the 5' RACE reads. Here the sample spans about 340,000 distinct CDR3 sequences, 20% being singletons. The sequencing input was PBMCs or a T cell subset sorted from them (not recorded which). The receptors stem from a man younger than 35 who had mild COVID-19 (a few samples of this study predate the infection). Cell type and time point are not known. CDR3s include the opening cysteine and the closing phenylalanine or tryptophan. Fields, in order: D gene, clone size, V gene, J gene, CDR3 DNA, CDR3 protein. The D gene is left open where the match is weak. Where a row states a size, it is once, few, many or the class of an expanded clone; other rows omit it.

>TRBD1|.|TRBV4-2|TRBJ1-1
TGTGCCAGCAGCCAAGATCTGGGGGCGGGACAGACTGAAGCTTTCTTT
CASSQDLGAGQTEAFF
>.|.|TRBV30|TRBJ1-1
TGTGCCTGGACCGGGACGGCGACTCTAGAAGCTTTCTTT
CAWTGTATLEAFF
>.|.|TRBV11-3|TRBJ2-3
TGTGCCAGCAGCTTCGTTCCAGGGGATACGCAGTATTTT
CASSFVPGDTQYF
>TRBD2|few|TRBV4-1|TRBJ2-5
TGCGCCAGCAGCCAGCGACTAGCGGGGTCTGTGGAGACCCAGTACTTC
CASSQRLAGSVETQYF
>TRBD1|.|TRBV6-1|TRBJ1-5
TGTGCCAGCAGGAACAGGGGGCACGGCGATCAGCCCCAGCATTTT
CASRNRGHGDQPQHF
>.|.|TRBV21-1|TRBJ1-2
TGTGCCAGCAGAGGTACAGGGGACATGAAGGGCTACACCTTC
CASRGTGDMKGYTF
>TRBD1|few|TRBV19|TRBJ1-5
TGTGCCAGTAGTTCCAGGGGGTCGGAGCATTTT
CASSSRGSEHF
>.|few|TRBV11-2|TRBJ2-3
TGTGCCAGCTCGGAGGGGCCTAGCCTCACAGATACGCAGTATTTT
CASSEGPSLTDTQYF
>TRBD1|few|TRBV6-5|TRBJ1-5
TGTGCCAGCAGTGCGGACAGGGTGAGGAATCAGCCCCAGCATTTT
CASSADRVRNQPQHF
>.|.|TRBV7-9|TRBJ1-1
TGTGCCAGCAGCTTAGGTGTCGGGTTTGGGGCCACTGAAGCTTTCTTT
CASSLGVGFGATEAFF
>.|.|TRBV5-4|TRBJ2-5
TGTGCCAGCAGCTCGGGGGACCAAGAGACCCAGTACTTC
CASSSGDQETQYF
>.|many|TRBV4-2|TRBJ2-1
TGTGCCAGCAGCCAAGTACAGGGAAATGAGCAGTTCTTC
CASSQVQGNEQFF
>.|.|TRBV5-1|TRBJ2-7
TGCGCCAGCAGCTTGGACTTCGGAAATACCTACGAGCAGTACTTC
CASSLDFGNTYEQYF
>.|.|TRBV4-2|TRBJ1-2
TGTGCCAGCAGCCAAGACCAGACTCTTGGCTACACCTTC
CASSQDQTLGYTF
>.|few|TRBV7-3|TRBJ1-1
TGTGCCAGCAGCTTATACATGGACACTGAAGCTTTCTTT
CASSLYMDTEAFF
>.|.|TRBV6-1|TRBJ1-5
TGTGCCAGCAACGAAATTGGGGTAAACCAGCCCCAGCATTTT
CASNEIGVNQPQHF
>.|few|TRBV20-1|TRBJ1-5
TGCAGTGCTAGCCCGTACGGACAGCCCCAGCATTTT
CSASPYGQPQHF